This TCR beta chain was sequenced during a study of early stage breast cancer tumors. Study overall: Invasive lobular carcinomas made up about 30% of the 12 ER+/PR+/HER2- tumors. Average read coverage per sample was approximately 10-fold. Overall study findings and caveats: Blood repertoires resembled normal breast more than tumor.

The data were produced by immunoSEQ multiplex PCR, yet TCRdb's version contains in-frame clones alone and is incomplete. The sample includes around 30,000 clones, 74% seen only once; the top ten take 10%. With respect to this clone: Its antigen is undetermined.

The CDR3 contains 13 residues. Trimming removed 7 bases at V and 7 bases at J, with 13 bases between. Germline CDR1 LNHDA, CDR2 SQIVND (reference sequence). The sequence derives from a person aged 25-39 years with breast cancer. The V and J genes are TRBV19 and TRBJ1-4; no firm D call. The sample was breast tumor tissue. The CDR3 bases are TGTGCCAGTATGAGGGAGGAGGGTGAAAAACTGTTTTTT. Encoded protein: CASMREEGEKLFF.